This note documents a single T cell receptor (beta chain) sequence. Antigen unknown. These data are taken from a study of cytomegalovirus exposure and HLA in healthy donors. Study-wide points: A link between a missense DCLRE1C variant and TCR beta V- and J-gene trimming emerged from a later analysis. Among TCR sequences, most were rare, though some public TCRs appeared in many donors.

The junction had 10 bases not matched to a gene; V was cut back by 5 bases and J by 6 bases. There are 16 residues in the CDR3. The germline CDR1 and CDR2 sequences are SGHTA and FQGTGA. Donors sampled were nominally healthy, though unrecorded immune exposures were likely. PCR employed 60 Vbeta and 13 Jbeta primers. The protocol was immunoSEQ multiplex PCR, while the TCRdb copy is restricted to in-frame clones and leaves out a portion. The top ten hold approximately 1.5% of the sample, which has about 160,000 clones, approximately 82% seen once. Sequencing was carried out using PBMCs. This clonotype was sampled from a male donor in good health and CMV-seronegative. V and J are TRBV7-3 and TRBJ1-6; TRBD1 agrees at 7 bases. CDR3 nucleotides: TGTGCCAGCAGCCGAGAGCCCGGGACAGTTAATTCACCCCTCCACTTT. It specifies CASSREPGTVNSPLHF.